The sequence of this T cell receptor (beta chain) was determined in a study of blood T cell repertoires in COVID-19. Study background: Some COVID-19 samples were acute and others convalescent; all came from the United States, Italy and Spain. In each case, the material was cDNA or gDNA derived from T cells, B-cell-depleted T cells, or PBMCs.

Methods used by the authors: Scientists estimated how many nucleated cells there were by amplifying reference gene primers. Libraries were prepared by immunoSEQ multiplex PCR; TCRdb keeps only in-frame clonotypes and omits some of them. From that table come the V and J calls and clone size; the DNA was used to work out D and trimming. The sample includes about 98,000 clones, approximately 81% of them seen just once. V lost 5 bases, J lost 5 bases, and 12 bases lay in between. The CDR3 length is 13 residues. CDR1 LNHDA and CDR2 SQIVND come from the germline V gene (reference sequence). The chain joins TRBV19 to TRBJ1-2, with D possibly matching TRBD1 (6 bases). The specimen sequenced was peripheral blood. The receptor was isolated from a woman of 80 years or more with acute or convalescent COVID-19. The DNA of the CDR3 is TGTGCCAGTAGTGTGAACGGACAGTATGGCTACACCTTC. Amino acid sequence: CASSVNGQYGYTF.